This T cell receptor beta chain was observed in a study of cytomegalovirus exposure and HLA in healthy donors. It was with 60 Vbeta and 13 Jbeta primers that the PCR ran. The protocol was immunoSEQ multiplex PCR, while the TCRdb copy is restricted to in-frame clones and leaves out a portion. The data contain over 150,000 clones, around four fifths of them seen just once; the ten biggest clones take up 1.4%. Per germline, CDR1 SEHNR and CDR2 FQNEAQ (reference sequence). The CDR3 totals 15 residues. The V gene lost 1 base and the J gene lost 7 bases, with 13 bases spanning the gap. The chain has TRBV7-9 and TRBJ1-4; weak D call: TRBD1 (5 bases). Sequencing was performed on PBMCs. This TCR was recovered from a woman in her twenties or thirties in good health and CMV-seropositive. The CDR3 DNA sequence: TGTGCCAGCAGCTTAGGGGGCGGGGGAGGTGAAAAACTGTTTTTT. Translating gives CASSLGGGGGEKLFF.